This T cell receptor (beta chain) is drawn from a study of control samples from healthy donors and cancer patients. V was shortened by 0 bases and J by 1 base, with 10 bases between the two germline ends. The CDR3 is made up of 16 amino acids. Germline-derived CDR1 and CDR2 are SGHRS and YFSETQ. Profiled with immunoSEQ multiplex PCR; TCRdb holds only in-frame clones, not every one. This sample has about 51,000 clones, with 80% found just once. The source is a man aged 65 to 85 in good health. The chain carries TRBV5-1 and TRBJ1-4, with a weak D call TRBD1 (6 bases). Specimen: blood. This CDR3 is CASSLAIRGTNEKLFF. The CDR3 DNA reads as TGCGCCAGCAGCTTGGCCATCAGGGGAACTAATGAAAAACTGTTTTTT.